Detailed here is one TCR beta chain. The read ends 3 residues early relative to the CDR3; the germline J gene fills the gap. Control and CVID samples contributed equal amounts of genomic DNA. Using immunoSEQ multiplex PCR, the repertoire was profiled, and TCRdb retains in-frame clones only, with some absent. The table records about 64,000 clones without singletons, the ten largest covering 1.5% to 2%. These data belong to a study of T cell clonality in common variable immunodeficiency. The CDR3 is 11 residues long. V lost 7 bases, J lost 6 bases, and 9 bases lay in between. CDR1 is MNHEY, CDR2 SMNVEV, per germline (reference sequence).

Source material: peripheral blood mononuclear cells. The chain employs TRBV27 and TRBJ2-5; no clear D. The TCR was taken from a person aged 18-69 years in good health. The sequenced part of the CDR3 DNA is TGTGCCAGCACCCAAGGTCAGACC. It translates to CASTQGQT. The whole CDR3 reads CASTQGQTQYF.